This T cell receptor (beta chain) originates from a study of beta chain features in type 1 diabetes. Study results and limitations: In every one of the four CD4+ subsets, TCRB CDR3s were moderately but significantly shorter in Type 1 diabetes patients.

The germline V gene has CDR1 SEHNR and CDR2 FQNEAQ (reference sequence). Trimming took off 5 bases at V and 5 bases at J, with 9 bases between the two ends. There are 12 residues in the CDR3. Of note for this clone: Its antigen is unidentified.

The study reverse transcribed the entire isolated RNA, so it sequenced expressed TCRB transcripts. Libraries were prepared by immunoSEQ multiplex PCR; TCRdb keeps only in-frame clonotypes and omits some of them. This table holds approximately 150,000 clones, more than 10% found once. This clonotype originated in a man aged 18 to 30 with type 1 diabetes. The J gene is TRBJ2-5, the V gene TRBV7-9, with unresolved D. Sequencing was performed on central memory CD4+ T cells from blood. The CDR3 nucleotides are TGTGCCAGCAGCCGGTCGTGGGAGACCCAGTACTTC. Translating gives CASSRSWETQYF.